This is a list of T cell receptor beta chains from one sample in a study of Ad26.COV2.S vaccination and SARS-CoV-2 variants. Profiled with immunoSEQ multiplex PCR; TCRdb holds only in-frame clones, not every one. The table lists 150,000 to 200,000 clones, around 88% of them singletons. Sequences were derived from peripheral blood, sampled after recovery from COVID-19. These TCRs come from a human donor who had recovered from COVID-19. Each CDR3 is given with its conserved first and last residue. The D gene is left open where the match is weak. Clone size appears in some rows only: once, few, many, or a class for an expanded clone.

>TRBV10-3|TRBJ1-3|-|few
TGTGCCATCTCCTCGTATGCCGGAAACACCATATATTTT
CAISSYAGNTIYF
>TRBV5-5|TRBJ2-3|-|once
TGTGCCAGCAGCGTCTCGGGGGCCTATACGCAGTATTTT
CASSVSGAYTQYF
>TRBV5-1|TRBJ1-5|-|-
TGCGCCAGCAGCTCAGGAGGGGCGGGTCAGCCCCAGCATTTT
CASSSGGAGQPQHF
>TRBV7-9|TRBJ2-7|-|-
TGTGCCACCGCAATAAACTCCTACGAGCAGTACTTC
CATAINSYEQYF
>TRBV19|TRBJ2-2|TRBD2|-
TGTGCCAGTAGTCAAGGGCATTCTAGCGGGCGCGGGGAGCTGTTTTTT
CASSQGHSSGRGELFF
>TRBV9|TRBJ2-1|TRBD1|-
TGTGCCAGCAGCGGCCAGACAGGGATTAGGGGGCAGTTCTTC
CASSGQTGIRGQFF
>TRBV30|TRBJ1-5|-|-
TGTGCCTGGAGCTTGTCGGGGGAGCCCCAGCATTTT
CAWSLSGEPQHF
>TRBV3-1/TRBV3-2|TRBJ2-2|TRBD2|-
TGTGCCAGCGGGAGGGGTACGGGCACCGGGGAGCTGTTTTTT
CASGRGTGTGELFF
>TRBV30|TRBJ1-4|-|-
TGTGCCTGGAGCCAGGGTGCAACTAATGAAAAACTGTTTTTT
CAWSQGATNEKLFF
>TRBV30|TRBJ1-6|-|-
TGTGCCTCATCGAGGAATTCACCCCTCCACTTT
CASSRNSPLHF
>TRBV6-5|TRBJ1-2|-|-
TGTGCCAGCAGCCAAGGGAGGTCTGGAGACTATGGCTACACCTTC
CASSQGRSGDYGYTF
>TRBV27|TRBJ2-7|TRBD1|once
TGTGCCAGCAGTTCAGGACAGGGGGGAGGCTACGAGCAGTACTTC
CASSSGQGGGYEQYF
>TRBV18|TRBJ1-2|-|-
TGTGCCAGCTCCCCCGGGGAGAAAGCTAACTATGGCTACACCTTC
CASSPGEKANYGYTF
>TRBV30|TRBJ1-1|-|-
TGTGCCTGGGATCTAGGGCTAACCGCTGAAGCTTTCTTT
CAWDLGLTAEAFF
>TRBV5-8|TRBJ2-1|TRBD2|-
TGTGCCAGCAGCACCGGACTAGTTAGTTACAATGAGCAGTTCTTC
CASSTGLVSYNEQFF
>TRBV7-9|TRBJ1-2|-|once
TGTGCCAGCAGCTCTGAGGGCTTAATCGCGGGCTACACCTTC
CASSSEGLIAGYTF
>TRBV11-2|TRBJ2-2|-|medium-sized
TGTGCCAGCAGCTTAGATGTGACGGGAGCGGGCACCGGGGAGCTGTTTTTT
CASSLDVTGAGTGELFF
>TRBV7-2|TRBJ2-4|-|-
TGTGCCAGCAGCTTAGCGCGACAATTAAAAAACATTCAGTACTTC
CASSLARQLKNIQYF
>TRBV7-9|TRBJ1-2|-|-
TGTGCCAGCAGCTTAGGGGGGCATGGCTACACCTTC
CASSLGGHGYTF
>TRBV4-2|TRBJ2-3|TRBD2|-
TGTGCCAGCAGTTTAGCGGGCAGCACAGATACGCAGTATTTT
CASSLAGSTDTQYF
>TRBV11-2|TRBJ2-3|-|-
TGTGCCAGCAGCTTAGAACCCCTGTCCTTCATCGCAGATACGCAGTATTTT
CASSLEPLSFIADTQYF
>TRBV2|TRBJ1-3|-|few
TGTGCCAGCAGAGGGGATGGAAACACCATATATTTT
CASRGDGNTIYF
>TRBV15|TRBJ1-3|-|-
TGTGCCACCAGCAGTCCCCAGGAGGGGGAATCAGGAAACACCATATATTTT
CATSSPQEGESGNTIYF
>TRBV4-1|TRBJ2-1|-|-
TGCGCCAGCAGCCAAGCGGACGGACAGGAGGGGTACAATGAGCAGTTCTTC
CASSQADGQEGYNEQFF
>TRBV5-1|TRBJ2-5|-|-
TGCGCCAGCAGCTTAGGGGAAAGAGAGACCCAGTACTTC
CASSLGERETQYF
>TRBV19|TRBJ1-2|-|-
TGTGCCGCTACAGGCTTTGTTGGTGGCTACACCTTC
CAATGFVGGYTF
>TRBV19|TRBJ2-1|TRBD2|once
TGTGCCAGTAGTTCCCTGACTAGCGGCTACAATGAGCAGTTCTTC
CASSSLTSGYNEQFF
>TRBV19|TRBJ1-3|-|-
TGTGCCAGTACAGGGAAGGCTGGAAACACCATATATTTT
CASTGKAGNTIYF
>TRBV9|TRBJ1-1|TRBD1|-
TGTGCCAGCAGCTCCCGACAGGGGACTGAAGCTTTCTTT
CASSSRQGTEAFF
>TRBV6-5|TRBJ2-7|-|-
TGTGCCAGCGCCGGGCGGAACTCCTACGAGCAGTACTTC
CASAGRNSYEQYF
>TRBV15|TRBJ1-3|-|-
TGTGCCACCAGAGGGGGGGATGGAAACACCATATATTTT
CATRGGDGNTIYF
>TRBV19|TRBJ2-1|-|-
TGTGCCAGTAGCTTAAAGGGGGGAGATGAGCAGTTCTTC
CASSLKGGDEQFF
>TRBV6-5|TRBJ1-1|-|-
TGTGCCAGCAATCTACCGGGACAATCGAACACTGAAGCTTTCTTT
CASNLPGQSNTEAFF
>TRBV7-6|TRBJ2-1|TRBD1|-
TGTGCCAGCAGCCCCCCTCAGGGGGCTTCTAGGGGGAATGAGCAGTTCTTC
CASSPPQGASRGNEQFF
>TRBV3-1/TRBV3-2|TRBJ2-7|TRBD2|-
TGTGCCAGCAGCCTGAAGCGGGAGTCGGGCGAGCAGTACTTC
CASSLKRESGEQYF
>TRBV6-5|TRBJ2-1|TRBD1|-
TGTGCCAGCAGGGACAGGGGGCCGTACAATGAGCAGTTCTTC
CASRDRGPYNEQFF
>TRBV9|TRBJ1-3|-|once
TGTGCCAGCAGCGTAGGGACAGAGTCTGGAAACACCATATATTTT
CASSVGTESGNTIYF
>TRBV7-5|TRBJ2-7|-|-
TGTGCCAGAAGCTTAGCCCGGGACAGAACCTACGAGCAGTACTTC
CARSLARDRTYEQYF
>TRBV5-4|TRBJ2-3|TRBD2|-
TGTGCCAGCGGGATTCCGGGACTAGGTGAAGTTACGCAGTATTTT
CASGIPGLGEVTQYF
>TRBV24-1|TRBJ2-2|-|-
TGTGCCACCAGTGATTACGAAAAGACCGGGACCGGGGAGCTGTTTTTT
CATSDYEKTGTGELFF
>TRBV6-5|TRBJ2-3|TRBD2|-
TGTGCCAGCAGTCCACCGGGACTAGCGGCGAATACGCAGTATTTT
CASSPPGLAANTQYF
>TRBV28|TRBJ1-5|TRBD1|-
TGTGCCAGCACTACTGGGACAGACAATCAGCCCCAGCATTTT
CASTTGTDNQPQHF
>TRBV14|TRBJ2-1|TRBD2|-
TGTGCCAGCAGCCAAGCGTCTAGCGGGAGAGCTGAGCAGTTCTTC
CASSQASSGRAEQFF
>TRBV13|TRBJ2-5|TRBD2|-
TGTGCCAGCAGCTCCCGAAGCGGGACCGATTACCAAGAGACCCAGTACTTC
CASSSRSGTDYQETQYF
>TRBV9|TRBJ2-3|-|once
TGTGCCAGCGAGGATAGTACAGATACGCAGTATTTT
CASEDSTDTQYF